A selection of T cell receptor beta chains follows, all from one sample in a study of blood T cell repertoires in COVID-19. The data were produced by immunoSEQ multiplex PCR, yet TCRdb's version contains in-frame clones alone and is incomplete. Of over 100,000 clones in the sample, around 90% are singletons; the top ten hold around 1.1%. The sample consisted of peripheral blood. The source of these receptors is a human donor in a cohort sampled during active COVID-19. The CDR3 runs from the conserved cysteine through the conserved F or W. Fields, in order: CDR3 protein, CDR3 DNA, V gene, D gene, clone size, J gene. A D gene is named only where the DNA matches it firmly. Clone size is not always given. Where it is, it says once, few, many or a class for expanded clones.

CDR3 protein: CASSAAENGYTF; CDR3 DNA: TGTGCCAGCTCCGCGGCGGAGAATGGCTACACCTTC; V gene: TRBV18; D gene: -; clone size: -; J gene: TRBJ1-2
CDR3 protein: CASSFDRGYEQYF; CDR3 DNA: TGTGCCAGCAGCTTTGACAGGGGTTACGAGCAGTACTTC; V gene: TRBV7-9; D gene: TRBD1; clone size: -; J gene: TRBJ2-7
CDR3 protein: CASSLVLRDTQYF; CDR3 DNA: TGCGCCAGCAGCTTGGTTCTGCGAGATACGCAGTATTTT; V gene: TRBV5-1; D gene: -; clone size: -; J gene: TRBJ2-3
CDR3 protein: CASSLGFTYEQYF; CDR3 DNA: TGTGCCAGCAGCCTCGGGTTTACCTACGAGCAGTACTTC; V gene: TRBV7-2; D gene: -; clone size: -; J gene: TRBJ2-7
CDR3 protein: CASSLQGAGELFF; CDR3 DNA: TGTGCCAGCAGTTTACAGGGGGCAGGGGAGCTGTTTTTT; V gene: TRBV12-3/TRBV12-4; D gene: TRBD1; clone size: -; J gene: TRBJ2-2
CDR3 protein: CASSLGQGFYEQYF; CDR3 DNA: TGTGCCAGCAGCTTAGGCCAGGGGTTCTACGAGCAGTACTTC; V gene: TRBV7-9; D gene: -; clone size: -; J gene: TRBJ2-7
CDR3 protein: CASRETGSNQPQHF; CDR3 DNA: TGTGCCAGCAGGGAGACGGGTAGTAATCAGCCCCAGCATTTT; V gene: TRBV21-1; D gene: -; clone size: -; J gene: TRBJ1-5
CDR3 protein: CASSQGGFYEQYF; CDR3 DNA: TGCGCCAGCAGCCAAGGCGGATTCTACGAGCAGTACTTC; V gene: TRBV4-1; D gene: -; clone size: -; J gene: TRBJ2-7
CDR3 protein: CASSPRRQGPYGYTF; CDR3 DNA: TGTGCCAGCTCACCCCGACGACAGGGTCCCTATGGCTACACCTTC; V gene: TRBV18; D gene: TRBD1; clone size: -; J gene: TRBJ1-2
CDR3 protein: CASTEGSPGYTEAFF; CDR3 DNA: TGTGCCAGCACCGAAGGGTCCCCAGGGTACACTGAAGCTTTCTTT; V gene: TRBV28; D gene: -; clone size: -; J gene: TRBJ1-1
CDR3 protein: CASSLEVNGYGYTF; CDR3 DNA: TGCGCCAGCAGCCTTGAGGTTAATGGCTATGGCTACACCTTC; V gene: TRBV4-3; D gene: -; clone size: -; J gene: TRBJ1-2
CDR3 protein: CASSLEQWAHYGYTF; CDR3 DNA: TGTGCCAGCAGCTTAGAACAATGGGCTCACTATGGCTACACCTTC; V gene: TRBV7-2; D gene: -; clone size: few; J gene: TRBJ1-2
CDR3 protein: CASSPFSGSADTQYF; CDR3 DNA: TGTGCCAGCAGCCCTTTTAGCGGGAGCGCAGATACGCAGTATTTT; V gene: TRBV7-2; D gene: TRBD2; clone size: once; J gene: TRBJ2-3
CDR3 protein: CASSRLSAQYF; CDR3 DNA: TGTGCCAGCAGCCGGCTTAGCGCGCAGTATTTT; V gene: TRBV3-1/TRBV3-2; D gene: -; clone size: few; J gene: TRBJ2-3
CDR3 protein: CASSLDAGRTEAFF; CDR3 DNA: TGCGCCAGCAGCTTGGATGCAGGGCGGACTGAAGCTTTCTTT; V gene: TRBV5-1; D gene: -; clone size: -; J gene: TRBJ1-1
CDR3 protein: CASSPPSSGYYGYTF; CDR3 DNA: TGTGCCAGCTCACCACCCTCGTCAGGGTACTATGGCTACACCTTC; V gene: TRBV18; D gene: -; clone size: -; J gene: TRBJ1-2
CDR3 protein: CASSPGVIVNEKLFF; CDR3 DNA: TGTGCCAGCAGCCCGGGGGTTATCGTTAATGAAAAACTGTTTTTT; V gene: TRBV7-9; D gene: -; clone size: -; J gene: TRBJ1-4
CDR3 protein: CASSPSDTQYF; CDR3 DNA: TGTGCCAGCAGCCCCTCGGATACGCAGTATTTT; V gene: TRBV9; D gene: -; clone size: -; J gene: TRBJ2-3
CDR3 protein: CASSPNGRTSSYEQYF; CDR3 DNA: TGTGCCAGCTCACCAAACGGCAGGACTAGCTCCTACGAGCAGTACTTC; V gene: TRBV18; D gene: TRBD2; clone size: -; J gene: TRBJ2-7
CDR3 protein: CASSSPGRTVTF; CDR3 DNA: TGTGCCAGCTCATCCCCAGGGCGCACGGTGACCTTC; V gene: TRBV18; D gene: -; clone size: -; J gene: TRBJ1-2
CDR3 protein: CASSLTPPGENTEAFF; CDR3 DNA: TGTGCCAGCAGCTTAACCCCCCCAGGGGAGAACACTGAAGCTTTCTTT; V gene: TRBV7-3; D gene: -; clone size: -; J gene: TRBJ1-1
CDR3 protein: CASRQFLSTDTQYF; CDR3 DNA: TGTGCCAGCCGACAGTTCCTTAGCACAGATACGCAGTATTTT; V gene: TRBV28; D gene: -; clone size: -; J gene: TRBJ2-3
CDR3 protein: CASSPLASSYEQYF; CDR3 DNA: TGCGCCAGCAGTCCCCTGGCTAGCTCCTACGAGCAGTACTTC; V gene: TRBV4-1; D gene: -; clone size: -; J gene: TRBJ2-7
CDR3 protein: CASSVNMGQGREKLFF; CDR3 DNA: TGTGCCAGCAGCGTAAACATGGGACAGGGGCGTGAAAAACTGTTTTTT; V gene: TRBV7-9; D gene: TRBD1; clone size: -; J gene: TRBJ1-4
CDR3 protein: CASSYGFGINLSATNEKLFF; CDR3 DNA: TGTGCCAGCAGTTACGGGTTCGGGATCAACCTATCTGCAACTAATGAAAAACTGTTTTTT; V gene: TRBV6-2/TRBV6-3; D gene: -; clone size: -; J gene: TRBJ1-4
CDR3 protein: CASSLAARVPSNEQYF; CDR3 DNA: TGTGCCAGCAGCTTAGCGGCCCGGGTGCCTTCCAACGAGCAGTACTTC; V gene: TRBV7-2; D gene: -; clone size: -; J gene: TRBJ2-7
CDR3 protein: CASRTGENQPQHF; CDR3 DNA: TGTGCCAGCAGAACAGGGGAAAATCAGCCCCAGCATTTT; V gene: TRBV6-5; D gene: TRBD1; clone size: -; J gene: TRBJ1-5
CDR3 protein: CASTPRGLSTTGELFF; CDR3 DNA: TGTGCCAGCACCCCCCGCGGACTTTCTACGACCGGGGAGCTGTTTTTT; V gene: TRBV11-3; D gene: -; clone size: once; J gene: TRBJ2-2
CDR3 protein: CATSKKIGDTEAFF; CDR3 DNA: TGTGCCACCAGCAAAAAAATAGGGGACACTGAAGCTTTCTTT; V gene: TRBV15; D gene: -; clone size: -; J gene: TRBJ1-1
CDR3 protein: CASRWDRGRTGANVLTF; CDR3 DNA: TGCGCCAGCAGATGGGACAGGGGGCGCACCGGGGCCAACGTCCTGACTTTC; V gene: TRBV5-1; D gene: TRBD1; clone size: once; J gene: TRBJ2-6